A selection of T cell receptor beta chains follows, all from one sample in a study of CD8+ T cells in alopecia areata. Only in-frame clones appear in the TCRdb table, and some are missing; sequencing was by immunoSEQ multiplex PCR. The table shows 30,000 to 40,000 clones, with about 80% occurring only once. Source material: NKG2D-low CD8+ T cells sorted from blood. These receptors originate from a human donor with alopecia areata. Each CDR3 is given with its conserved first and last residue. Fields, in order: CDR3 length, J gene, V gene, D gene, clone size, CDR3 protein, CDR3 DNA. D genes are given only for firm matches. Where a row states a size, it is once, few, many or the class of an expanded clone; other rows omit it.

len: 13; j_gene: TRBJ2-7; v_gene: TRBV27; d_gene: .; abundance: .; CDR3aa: CASSPPDLYEQYF; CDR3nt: TGTGCCAGCAGTCCCCCGGACTTGTACGAGCAGTACTTC
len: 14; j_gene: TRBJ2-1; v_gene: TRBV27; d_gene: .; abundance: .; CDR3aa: CASRYVLARDEQFF; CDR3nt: TGTGCCAGCAGATACGTACTAGCTCGGGATGAGCAGTTCTTC
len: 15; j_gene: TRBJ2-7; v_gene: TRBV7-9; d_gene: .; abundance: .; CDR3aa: CASSLATGLEKGQYF; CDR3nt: TGTGCCAGCAGCTTAGCGACCGGGCTGGAAAAAGGGCAGTACTTC
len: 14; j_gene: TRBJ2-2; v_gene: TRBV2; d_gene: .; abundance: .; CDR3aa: CASTQVSNTGELFF; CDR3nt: TGTGCCAGCACTCAGGTGTCGAACACCGGGGAGCTGTTTTTT
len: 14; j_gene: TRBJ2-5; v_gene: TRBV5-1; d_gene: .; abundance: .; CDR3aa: CASSFLAGEETQYF; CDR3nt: TGCGCCAGCAGCTTCCTGGCAGGGGAAGAGACCCAGTACTTC
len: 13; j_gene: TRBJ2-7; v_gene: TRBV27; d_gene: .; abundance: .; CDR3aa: CASSLGQTYEQYF; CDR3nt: TGTGCCAGCAGTTTGGGGCAGACCTACGAGCAGTACTTC
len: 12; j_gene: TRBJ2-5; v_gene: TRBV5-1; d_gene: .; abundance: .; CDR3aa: CASRTGGETQYF; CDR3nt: TGCGCCAGCAGGACTGGAGGGGAGACCCAGTACTTC
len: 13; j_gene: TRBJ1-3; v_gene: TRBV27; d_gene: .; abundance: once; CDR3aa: CASSLNAGNTIYF; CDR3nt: TGTGCCAGCAGTTTAAACGCTGGAAACACCATATATTTT
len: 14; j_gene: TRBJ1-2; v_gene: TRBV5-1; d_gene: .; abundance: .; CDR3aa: CASSLGQGNYGYTF; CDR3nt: TGCGCCAGCAGCTTGGGTCAAGGGAACTATGGCTACACCTTC
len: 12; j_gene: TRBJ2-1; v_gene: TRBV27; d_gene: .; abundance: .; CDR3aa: CASRLARGEQFF; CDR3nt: TGTGCCAGCAGGCTAGCGAGAGGTGAGCAGTTCTTC
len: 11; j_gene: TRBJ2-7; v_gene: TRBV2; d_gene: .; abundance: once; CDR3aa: CASSFTYEQYF; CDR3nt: TGTGCCAGCAGTTTTACCTACGAGCAGTACTTC
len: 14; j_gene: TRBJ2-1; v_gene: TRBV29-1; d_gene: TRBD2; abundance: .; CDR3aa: CSGMGGRTYNEQFF; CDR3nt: TGCAGCGGAATGGGCGGGAGAACCTACAATGAGCAGTTCTTC
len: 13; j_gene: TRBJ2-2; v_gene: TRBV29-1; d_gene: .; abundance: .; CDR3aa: CSVEQVGRGELFF; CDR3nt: TGCAGCGTTGAGCAGGTCGGTCGCGGGGAGCTGTTTTTT
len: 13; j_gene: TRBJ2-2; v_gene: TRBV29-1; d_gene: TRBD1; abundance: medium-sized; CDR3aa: CSVDRGSTGELFF; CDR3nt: TGCAGCGTGGACAGGGGGTCCACCGGGGAGCTGTTTTTT
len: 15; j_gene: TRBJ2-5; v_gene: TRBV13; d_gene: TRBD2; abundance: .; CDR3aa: CASSLAGAIQETQYF; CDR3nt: TGTGCCAGCAGTCTAGCGGGAGCCATTCAAGAGACCCAGTACTTC
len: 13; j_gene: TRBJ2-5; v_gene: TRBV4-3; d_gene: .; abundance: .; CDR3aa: CASSQQSQETQYF; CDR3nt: TGCGCCAGCAGCCAACAAAGTCAAGAGACCCAGTACTTC